These 25 T cell receptor beta chains originate from one sample sequenced in a study of cytomegalovirus exposure and HLA in healthy donors. PCR amplification relied on 60 Vbeta primers (plus 13 Jbeta primers). Using immunoSEQ multiplex PCR, the repertoire was profiled, and TCRdb retains in-frame clones only, with some absent. The table records over 85,000 clones, approximately 7.1% of them present only once. Sequencing was done on a sample of PBMCs. The receptors shown here come from a man aged 50 to 59 in good health and CMV-seronegative.

The V and J genes are TRBV15 and TRBJ2-7; 8 bases align to TRBD1. Germline values: CDR1 LNHNV, CDR2 YYDKDF (reference sequence). The CDR3 has 14 amino acids. J gave up 2 bases and V 1 base, and 1 base lay outside the gene matches. DNA for the CDR3: TGTGCCACCAGCAGAGGACAGGGGCCCTACGAGCAGTACTTC. This gives the protein CATSRGQGPYEQYF. Full variable domain (rest looked up from reference TRBV15 and TRBJ2-7): DAMVIQNPRYQVTQFGKPVTLSCSQTLNHNVMYWYQQKSSQAPKLLFHYYDKDFNNEADTPDNFQSRRPNTSFCFLDIRSPGLGDTAMYLCATSRGQGPYEQYFGPGTRLTVT.

This clone has just a few counts. In the same sample, other DNA sequences code for this CDR3. V gene TRBV28 combines with J gene TRBJ1-1; 7 bases agree with TRBD1. Per germline, CDR1 MDHEN and CDR2 SYDVKM. V trimming: 4 bases; J trimming: 4 bases; junction bases outside the gene matches: 6. The CDR3 spans 14 residues. CDR3 bases: TGTGCCAGCAGTTCACAGGGGAGGAGCACTGAAGCTTTCTTT. This encodes CASSSQGRSTEAFF.

The chain is built from TRBV2 and TRBJ1-4, with 10 bases fitting TRBD1. Germline V gene sequence: CDR1 SNHLY, CDR2 FYNNEI. CDR3 length: 11 residues. V was pared by 4 bases and J by 17 bases, with 4 bases of the junction left unmatched. CDR3 amino acids: CASSARDRGFF. CDR3 in DNA: TGTGCCAGCAGTGCCCGGGACAGGGGATTTTTT.

This clone has a handful of counts. In nucleotides, the CDR3 is TGTGCCAGCAGCTTAGCGGAGGTTTCCTATGGCTACACCTTC. Translating it yields CASSLAEVSYGYTF. This rearrangement joins TRBV7-8 to TRBJ1-2; no definite D call. Germline V gene data show CDR1 as SGHVS and CDR2 as FQNEAQ. The V end lost 0 bases, the J end lost 4 bases, and 9 bases lay between the germline ends. This CDR3 has 14 residues.

The sample holds a few counts of this clone. The chain has TRBV28 and TRBJ2-2; TRBD1 matches 8 bases. V lost 6 bases to trimming and J lost 0 bases; unmatched junction nucleotides: 6. This CDR3 contains 16 residues. Germline V gene sequence: CDR1 MDHEN, CDR2 SYDVKM. Here the CDR3 DNA reads TGTGCCAGCAGGAGCTTGGACAGGGCGAACACCGGGGAGCTGTTTTTT. It translates to CASRSLDRANTGELFF.

For the CDR3, the DNA is TGTGCCAGTAGTCCGGGGGACAGCCGAAACTATGGCTACACCTTC. Translated: CASSPGDSRNYGYTF. The chain is built from TRBV19 and TRBJ1-2; 7 bases match TRBD1. The CDR3 is 15 amino acids. From germline, CDR1 is LNHDA and CDR2 SQIVND (reference sequence). Trimming removed 5 bases from V and 2 bases from J; junction bases left unmatched: 8.

The genes are TRBV10-3 and TRBJ1-4; D is possibly TRBD1 (6 bases). In germline, CDR1 is ENHRY, CDR2 SYGVKD. The CDR3 extends over 13 amino acids. The V and J ends lost 10 bases and 3 bases respectively, with 12 bases between them. CDR3 protein: CATQGLANEKLFF. In DNA, the CDR3 is TGTGCCACCCAGGGGTTGGCTAATGAAAAACTGTTTTTT.

The chain has TRBV28 and TRBJ2-1; 7 nucleotides match TRBD2. The CDR3 is 15 residues long. The V segment lost 6 bases and the J segment 2 bases; nucleotides outside the gene matches: 7. The germline gives CDR1 MDHEN, CDR2 SYDVKM. The CDR3 is CASSSLAETYNEQFF. The CDR3, as DNA: TGTGCCAGCAGCTCTCTAGCGGAGACCTACAATGAGCAGTTCTTC.

This clone was recorded a few times. The rearrangement links TRBV6-6 to TRBJ1-5, with 10 nucleotides matching TRBD1. This CDR3 has 15 amino acids. After removal of 7 bases from V and 7 bases from J, the junction contained 10 bases not matched to a gene. Germline lookup yields CDR1 MNHNY and CDR2 SVGAGI (reference sequence). The DNA of the CDR3 is TGTGCCAGCACTTCCGGGACAGGGGCGAGCCAGCCCCAGCATTTT. This translates into CASTSGTGASQPQHF.

The rearrangement joins TRBV4-3 to TRBJ1-1; D not certain. CDR3 length: 16 amino acids. The germline CDR1 and CDR2 sequences are LGHNA and YSLEER. With 1 base removed from V and 1 base from J, the gap between germline ends came to 13 bases. CDR3 bases: TGCGCCAGCAGCCAAGCACCCGGGGTGGCGAACACTGAAGCTTTCTTT. Translated: CASSQAPGVANTEAFF.

This clone was counted only a few times. The chain links TRBV4-3 to TRBJ2-7; D is perhaps TRBD2 (5 bases). Germline V gene lookup returns CDR1 LGHNA and CDR2 YSLEER. CDR3 size: 13 residues. The V gene lost 0 bases and the J gene lost 7 bases, with 10 bases spanning the gap. CDR3 nucleotides: TGCGCCAGCAGCCAAGACGGGTCGGGGGAGCAGTACTTC. Translated, it gives CASSQDGSGEQYF.

In its sample, this clone was seen once. The chain has TRBV7-8 and TRBJ1-2, with TRBD1 matching over 10 bases. Germline CDR1 SGHVS, CDR2 FQNEAQ. J gave up 8 bases and V 2 bases, and 14 bases lay outside the gene matches. The CDR3 has 17 amino acids. The CDR3 DNA sequence: TGTGCCAGCAGCTTAAGACAGGGGGCGCTTAAAACTAAGGGCTACACCTTC. As protein: CASSLRQGALKTKGYTF. The full variable domain, in which reference TRBV7-8 and TRBJ1-2 provide the parts outside the CDR3, is GAGVSQSPRYKVAKRGQDVALRCDPISGHVSLFWYQQALGQGPEFLTYFQNEAQLDKSGLPSDRFFAERPEGSVSTLKIQRTQQEDSAVYLCASSLRQGALKTKGYTFGSGTRLTVV.

The chain carries TRBV27 and TRBJ2-1, with 7 positions matching TRBD1. The germline V gene has CDR1 MNHEY and CDR2 SMNVEV (reference sequence). The trim removed 6 bases at V and 0 bases at J, leaving 8 bases unmatched. The CDR3 has 16 residues. The CDR3 sequence is CASRPTGRFSYNEQFF. The CDR3 DNA follows: TGTGCCAGCAGACCGACAGGGCGATTCTCCTACAATGAGCAGTTCTTC.

This clone was observed a few times. The chain carries TRBV7-2 and TRBJ2-5; a weak D match, TRBD2 (7 bases). The CDR3 spans 15 residues. Trimming pared 4 bases from V and 7 bases from J, leaving 19 bases between. CDR1 SGHTA and CDR2 FQGNSA come from the germline V gene. CDR3 amino acids: CASSYQGGGIRTQYF. Written as DNA, the CDR3 is TGTGCCAGCAGCTACCAAGGGGGGGGCATTCGGACCCAGTACTTC.

This clone was seen only a few times. The chain has TRBV21-1 and TRBJ2-7; the D segment call TRBD1 is taken from the table without a DNA check. TRBV21-1 is an annotated pseudogene. The CDR3 length is 12 residues. CDR3 DNA: TGTGCCAGCAACCCAAGGGGATACGAGCAGTACTTC. Residues: CASNPRGYEQYF.

This clone was counted many times. This chain connects TRBV5-1 to TRBJ2-3; a weak D match, TRBD2 (7 bases). This CDR3 spans 18 amino acids. Germline V gene lookup returns CDR1 SGHRS and CDR2 YFSETQ. The germline V and J ends were trimmed by 1 base and 0 bases, with 18 bases remaining between them. The CDR3 nucleotides read TGCGCCAGCAGCTTGTCCGCGGGGGCCTTACCTAGCACAGATACGCAGTATTTT. Translation: CASSLSAGALPSTDTQYF.

CDR3 nucleotide sequence: TGTGCCAGCAGCCCCTCGGGACAGAAAGTCTCCGGCTACACCTTC. Amino acids: CASSPSGQKVSGYTF. This chain joins TRBV7-9 and TRBJ1-2; 7 positions agree with TRBD1. Germline V CDR1 and CDR2: SEHNR, FQNEAQ (reference sequence). V trimming: 5 bases; J trimming: 8 bases; junction bases outside the gene matches: 14. The CDR3 contains 15 residues. Full variable domain (outside the CDR3, taken from reference TRBV7-9 and TRBJ1-2): DTGVSQNPRHKITKRGQNVTFRCDPISEHNRLYWYRQTLGQGPEFLTYFQNEAQLEKSRLLSDRFSAERPKGSFSTLEIQRTEQGDSAMYLCASSPSGQKVSGYTFGSGTRLTVV.

This clone was counted only a few times. The chain has TRBV28 and TRBJ2-7, with 8 bases lining up with TRBD2. This CDR3 spans 15 amino acids. From germline, CDR1 is MDHEN and CDR2 SYDVKM. Unmatched junction bases numbered 8, after V lost 5 bases and J lost 2 bases. The CDR3 loop reads CASSPPSGLTYEQYF. The CDR3 DNA sequence: TGTGCCAGCAGTCCGCCTAGCGGGTTAACCTACGAGCAGTACTTC.

V and J are TRBV28 and TRBJ2-5, with TRBD2 identical over 9 bases. CDR1 and CDR2 from the germline V gene are MDHEN and SYDVKM. V gave up 7 bases and J gave up 2 bases; unmatched junction bases: 11. The CDR3 is made up of 16 amino acids. The DNA for the CDR3 is TGTGCCAGCAACTCACGAGCGGGGGGACCTCAAGAGACCCAGTACTTC. Residues: CASNSRAGGPQETQYF.

The chain couples TRBV25-1 to TRBJ1-4, with 8 bases identical to TRBD1. The length of the CDR3 is 15 residues. V gave up 3 bases and J gave up 6 bases; unmatched junction bases: 6. Germline CDR1 is MGHDK and CDR2 is SYGVNS. The DNA of the CDR3 is TGTGCCAGCAGTGACTTGGACAGGGTCGATGAAAAACTGTTTTTT. Translated, it gives CASSDLDRVDEKLFF.

The V call is TRBV4-1, the J call TRBJ2-3, with D hard to call. The germline V gene has CDR1 MGHRA and CDR2 YSYEKL. V was clipped by 5 bases and J by 1 base, with 16 bases between them. The CDR3 is made up of 16 amino acids. DNA for the CDR3: TGCGCCAGCAGCGAAAGAAACAGAGCTGGCACAGATACGCAGTATTTT. The encoded protein is CASSERNRAGTDTQYF.

This clone has only a few counts. The chain is built from TRBV6-1 and TRBJ2-5, with a weak D call TRBD1 (6 bases). CDR1 and CDR2 (germline): MNHNS, SASEGT. The V end lost 6 bases, the J end lost 3 bases, and 11 bases lay between the germline ends. The CDR3 runs 13 residues. The CDR3 spells CASRDSDKETQYF. The CDR3, as DNA: TGTGCCAGCAGGGACAGCGACAAAGAGACCCAGTACTTC.

This clone was observed a handful of times. The chain employs TRBV7-3 and TRBJ2-4, with TRBD2 matching 13 bases. CDR3 length: 15 amino acids. Germline CDR1 reads SGHTA; CDR2 reads FQGTGA. V trimming: 4 bases; J trimming: 8 bases; junction bases outside the gene matches: 5. DNA of the CDR3: TGTGCCAGCAGCTCCGGGACTAGCGGGAAGGACATTCAGTACTTC. It encodes CASSSGTSGKDIQYF.

This sequence joins TRBV7-9 and TRBJ2-3, with D uncertain. Germline V lookup: CDR1 SEHNR, CDR2 FQNEAQ (reference sequence). V lost 8 bases and J lost 5, with 5 bases in between. The CDR3 has 10 residues. CDR3 sequence (DNA): TGTGCCAGCTCAGGAGATACGCAGTATTTT. Translated: CASSGDTQYF.

This clone turned up a few times. The chain joins TRBV16 to TRBJ2-6; 8 bases map to TRBD1. This CDR3 comprises 16 residues. CDR1 and CDR2 (germline): KGHSY, FQNENV. V shed 2 bases and J 0 bases; nucleotides not matched to a gene: 0. Written as DNA, the CDR3 is TGTGCCAGCAGCCAAACAGGGGGCTCTGGGGCCAACGTCCTGACTTTC. This sequence encodes CASSQTGGSGANVLTF.